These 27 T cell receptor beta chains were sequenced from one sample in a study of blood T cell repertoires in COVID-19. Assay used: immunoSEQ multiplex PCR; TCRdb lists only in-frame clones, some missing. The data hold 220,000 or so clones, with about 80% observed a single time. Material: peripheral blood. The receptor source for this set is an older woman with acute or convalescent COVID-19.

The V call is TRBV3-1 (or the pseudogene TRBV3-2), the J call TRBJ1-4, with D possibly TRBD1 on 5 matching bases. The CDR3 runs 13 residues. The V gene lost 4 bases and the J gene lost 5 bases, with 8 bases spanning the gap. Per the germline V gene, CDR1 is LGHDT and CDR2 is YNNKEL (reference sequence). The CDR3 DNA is TGTGCCAGCAGCCCCAGGGAAAATGAAAAACTGTTTTTT. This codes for CASSPRENEKLFF.

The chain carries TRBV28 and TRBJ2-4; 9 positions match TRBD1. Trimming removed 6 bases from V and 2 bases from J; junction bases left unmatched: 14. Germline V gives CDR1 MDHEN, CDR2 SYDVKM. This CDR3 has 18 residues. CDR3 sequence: CASRDYRGQRSPKNIQYF. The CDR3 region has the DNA TGTGCCAGCAGAGATTACAGGGGGCAACGATCTCCCAAAAACATTCAGTACTTC.

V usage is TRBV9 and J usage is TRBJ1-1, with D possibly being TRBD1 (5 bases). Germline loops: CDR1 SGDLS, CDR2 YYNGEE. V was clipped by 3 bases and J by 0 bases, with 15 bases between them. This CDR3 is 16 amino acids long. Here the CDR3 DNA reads TGTGCCAGCAGCGAGCCCCGGGAGGGGCTGAACACTGAAGCTTTCTTT. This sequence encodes CASSEPREGLNTEAFF.

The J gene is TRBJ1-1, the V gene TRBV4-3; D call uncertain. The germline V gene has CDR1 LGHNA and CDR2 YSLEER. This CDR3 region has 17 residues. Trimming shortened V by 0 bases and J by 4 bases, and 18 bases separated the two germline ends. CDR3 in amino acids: CASSQEPGPRSGTEAFF. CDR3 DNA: TGCGCCAGCAGCCAAGAGCCCGGTCCAAGATCGGGCACTGAAGCTTTCTTT.

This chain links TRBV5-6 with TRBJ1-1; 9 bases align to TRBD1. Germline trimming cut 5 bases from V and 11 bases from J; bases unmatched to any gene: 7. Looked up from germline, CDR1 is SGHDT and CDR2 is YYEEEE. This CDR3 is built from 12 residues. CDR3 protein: CASSSGTGLAFF. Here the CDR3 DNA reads TGTGCCAGCAGTTCCGGGACAGGGTTGGCTTTCTTT.

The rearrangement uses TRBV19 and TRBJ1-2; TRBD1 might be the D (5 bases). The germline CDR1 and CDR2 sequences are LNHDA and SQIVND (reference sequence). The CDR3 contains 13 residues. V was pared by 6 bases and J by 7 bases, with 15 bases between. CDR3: CASSTTERSGYTF. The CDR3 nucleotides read TGTGCCAGTAGCACGACAGAAAGGAGTGGCTACACCTTC.

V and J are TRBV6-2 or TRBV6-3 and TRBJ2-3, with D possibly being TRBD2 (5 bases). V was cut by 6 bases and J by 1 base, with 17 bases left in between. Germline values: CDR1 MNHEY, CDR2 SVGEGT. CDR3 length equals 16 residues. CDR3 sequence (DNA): TGTGCCAGCAGGTACCTCTTTCGGGGTGGCACAGATACGCAGTATTTT. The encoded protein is CASRYLFRGGTDTQYF.

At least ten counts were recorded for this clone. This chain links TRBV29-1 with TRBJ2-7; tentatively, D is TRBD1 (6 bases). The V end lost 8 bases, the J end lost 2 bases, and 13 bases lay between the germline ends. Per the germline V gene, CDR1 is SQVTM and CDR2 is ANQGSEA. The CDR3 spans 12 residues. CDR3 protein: CSILTGPYEQYF. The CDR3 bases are TGCAGCATACTAACAGGGCCCTACGAGCAGTACTTC.

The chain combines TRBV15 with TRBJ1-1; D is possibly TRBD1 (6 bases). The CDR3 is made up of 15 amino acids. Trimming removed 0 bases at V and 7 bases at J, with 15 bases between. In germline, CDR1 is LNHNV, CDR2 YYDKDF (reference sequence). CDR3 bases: TGTGCCACCAGCAGAGATCCATGGGGGCTGGGTGAAGCTTTCTTT. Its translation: CATSRDPWGLGEAFF. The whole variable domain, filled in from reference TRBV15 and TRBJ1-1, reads DAMVIQNPRYQVTQFGKPVTLSCSQTLNHNVMYWYQQKSSQAPKLLFHYYDKDFNNEADTPDNFQSRRPNTSFCFLDIRSPGLGDTAMYLCATSRDPWGLGEAFFGQGTRLTVV.

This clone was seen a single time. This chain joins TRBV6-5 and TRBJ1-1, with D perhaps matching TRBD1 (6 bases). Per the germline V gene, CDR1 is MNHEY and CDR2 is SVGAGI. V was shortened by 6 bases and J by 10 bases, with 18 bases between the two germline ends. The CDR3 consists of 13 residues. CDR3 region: CASRGPGHEVAFF. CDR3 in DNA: TGTGCCAGCAGAGGGCCGGGACACGAGGTAGCTTTCTTT.

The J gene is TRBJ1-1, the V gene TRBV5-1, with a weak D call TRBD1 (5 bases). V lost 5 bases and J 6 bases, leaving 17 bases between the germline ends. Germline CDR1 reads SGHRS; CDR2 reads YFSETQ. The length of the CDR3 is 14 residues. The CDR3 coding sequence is TGCGCCAGCAGATTAAAAGAGCAGGGATCTGAAGCTTTCTTT. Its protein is CASRLKEQGSEAFF.

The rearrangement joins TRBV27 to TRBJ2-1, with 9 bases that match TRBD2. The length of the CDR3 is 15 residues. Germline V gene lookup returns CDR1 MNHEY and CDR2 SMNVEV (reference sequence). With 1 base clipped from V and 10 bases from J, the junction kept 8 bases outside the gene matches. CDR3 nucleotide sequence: TGTGCCAGCAGTTTATTTGGCGGGGGGGCCCGAGAGCAGTTCTTC. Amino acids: CASSLFGGGAREQFF.

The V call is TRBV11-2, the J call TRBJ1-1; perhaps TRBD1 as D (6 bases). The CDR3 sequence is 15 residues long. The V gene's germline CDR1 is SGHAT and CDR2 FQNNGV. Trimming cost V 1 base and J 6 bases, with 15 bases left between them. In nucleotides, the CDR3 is TGTGCCAGCAGCTTAGGGAACAGGGTGGTAGCTGAAGCTTTCTTT. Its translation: CASSLGNRVVAEAFF.

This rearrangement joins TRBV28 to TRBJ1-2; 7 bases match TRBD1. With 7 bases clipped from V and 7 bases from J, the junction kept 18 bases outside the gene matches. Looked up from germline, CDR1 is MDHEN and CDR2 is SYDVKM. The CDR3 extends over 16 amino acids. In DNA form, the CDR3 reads TGTGCCAGCAACCTTAAATCCCAGACAGGGACGACTGGCTACACCTTC. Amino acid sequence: CASNLKSQTGTTGYTF.

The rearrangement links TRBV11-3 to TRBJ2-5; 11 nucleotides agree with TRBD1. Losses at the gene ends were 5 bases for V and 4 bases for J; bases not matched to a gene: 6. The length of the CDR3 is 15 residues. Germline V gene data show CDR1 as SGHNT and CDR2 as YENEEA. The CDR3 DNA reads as TGTGCCAGCAGCCCCGGGACAGGGGGGAGAGAGACCCAGTACTTC. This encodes CASSPGTGGRETQYF.

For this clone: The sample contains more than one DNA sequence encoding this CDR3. Here the CDR3 DNA reads TGTGCCTGGAGTGTGCGAGGAAACACTGAAGCTTTCTTT. Translating it yields CAWSVRGNTEAFF. V gene TRBV30 combines with J gene TRBJ1-1; no firm D call. The length of the CDR3 is 13 residues. The germline V gene encodes CDR1 GTSNPN and CDR2 SVGIG (reference sequence). V gave up 0 bases and J gave up 2 bases, with 7 bases separating them.

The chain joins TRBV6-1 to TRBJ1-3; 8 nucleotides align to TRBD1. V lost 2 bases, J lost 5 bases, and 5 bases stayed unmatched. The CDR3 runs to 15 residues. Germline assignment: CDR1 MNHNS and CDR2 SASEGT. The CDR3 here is CASSELDRGRNTIYF. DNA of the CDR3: TGTGCCAGCAGTGAATTAGACAGGGGTCGAAACACCATATATTTT.

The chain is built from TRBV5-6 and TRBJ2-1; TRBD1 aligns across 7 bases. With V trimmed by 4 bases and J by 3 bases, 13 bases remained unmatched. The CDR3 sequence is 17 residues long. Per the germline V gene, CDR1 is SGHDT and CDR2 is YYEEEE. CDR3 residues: CASSPTVTGEIYNEQFF. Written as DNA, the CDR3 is TGTGCCAGCAGCCCCACCGTTACAGGGGAAATCTACAATGAGCAGTTCTTC.

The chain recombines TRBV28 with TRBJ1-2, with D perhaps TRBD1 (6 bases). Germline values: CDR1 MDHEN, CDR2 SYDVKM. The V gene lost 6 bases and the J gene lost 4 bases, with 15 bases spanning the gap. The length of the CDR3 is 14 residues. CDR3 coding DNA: TGTGCCAGCAGCCTACAGGGTTCGACCTATGGCTACACCTTC. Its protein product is CASSLQGSTYGYTF.

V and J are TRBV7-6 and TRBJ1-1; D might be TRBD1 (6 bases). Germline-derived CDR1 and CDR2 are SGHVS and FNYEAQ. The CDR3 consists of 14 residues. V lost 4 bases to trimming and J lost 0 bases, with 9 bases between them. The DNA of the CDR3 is TGTGCCAGCAGCTGGACAGATTTGAACACTGAAGCTTTCTTT. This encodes CASSWTDLNTEAFF.

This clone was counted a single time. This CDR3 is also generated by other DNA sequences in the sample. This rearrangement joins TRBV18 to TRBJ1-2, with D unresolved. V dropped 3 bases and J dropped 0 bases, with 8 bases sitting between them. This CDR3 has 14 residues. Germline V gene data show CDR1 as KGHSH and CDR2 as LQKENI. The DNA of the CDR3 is TGTGCCAGCTCACCGCAAGGAGCTAACTATGGCTACACCTTC. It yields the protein CASSPQGANYGYTF. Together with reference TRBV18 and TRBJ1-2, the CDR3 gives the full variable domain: NAGVMQNPRHLVRRRGQEARLRCSPMKGHSHVYWYRQLPEEGLKFMVYLQKENIIDESGMPKERFSAEFPKEGPSILRIQQVVRGDSAAYFCASSPQGANYGYTFGSGTRLTVV.

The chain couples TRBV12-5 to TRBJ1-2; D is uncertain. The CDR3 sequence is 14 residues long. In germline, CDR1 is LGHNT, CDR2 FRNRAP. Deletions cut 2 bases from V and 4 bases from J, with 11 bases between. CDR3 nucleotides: TGTGCTAGTGGTTTGCCACCCAGTGGCTATGGCTACACCTTC. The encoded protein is CASGLPPSGYGYTF.

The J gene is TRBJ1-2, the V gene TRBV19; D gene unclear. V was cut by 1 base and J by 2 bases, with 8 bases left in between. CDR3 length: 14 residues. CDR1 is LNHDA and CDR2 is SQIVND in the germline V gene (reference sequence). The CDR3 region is CASSIVTGNYGYTF. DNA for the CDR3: TGTGCCAGTAGTATAGTGACGGGAAACTATGGCTACACCTTC.

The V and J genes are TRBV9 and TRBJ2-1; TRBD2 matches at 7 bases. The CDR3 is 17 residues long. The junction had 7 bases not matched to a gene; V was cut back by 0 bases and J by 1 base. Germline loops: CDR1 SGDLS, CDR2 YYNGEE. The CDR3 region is CASSVGLASGSYNEQFF. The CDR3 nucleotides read TGTGCCAGCAGCGTAGGACTAGCCTCCGGTTCCTACAATGAGCAGTTCTTC.

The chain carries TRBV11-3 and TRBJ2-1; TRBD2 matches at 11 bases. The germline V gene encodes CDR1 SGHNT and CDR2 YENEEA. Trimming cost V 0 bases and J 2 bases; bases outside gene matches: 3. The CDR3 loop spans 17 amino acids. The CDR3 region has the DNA TGTGCCAGCAGCTTAGATACTAGCGGGGGCCCCTACAATGAGCAGTTCTTC. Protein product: CASSLDTSGGPYNEQFF. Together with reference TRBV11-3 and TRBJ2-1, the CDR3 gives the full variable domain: EAGVVQSPRYKIIEKKQPVAFWCNPISGHNTLYWYLQNLGQGPELLIRYENEEAVDDSQLPKDRFSAERLKGVDSTLKIQPAELGDSAVYLCASSLDTSGGPYNEQFFGPGTRLTVL.

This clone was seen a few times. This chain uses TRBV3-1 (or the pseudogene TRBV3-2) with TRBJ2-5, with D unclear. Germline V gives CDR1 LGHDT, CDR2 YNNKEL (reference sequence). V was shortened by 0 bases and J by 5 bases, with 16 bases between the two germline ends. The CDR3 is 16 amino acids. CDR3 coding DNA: TGTGCCAGCAGCCAAGATTCGGCGCGGAGCTTGGAGACCCAGTACTTC. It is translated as CASSQDSARSLETQYF.

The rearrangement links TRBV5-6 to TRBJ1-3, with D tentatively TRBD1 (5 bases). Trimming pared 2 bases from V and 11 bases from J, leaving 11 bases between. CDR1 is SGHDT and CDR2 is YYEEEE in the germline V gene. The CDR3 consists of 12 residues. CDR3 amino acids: CASSFPGMAIYF. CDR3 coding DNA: TGTGCCAGCAGCTTCCCAGGGATGGCCATATATTTT.